Sequencing of this TCR beta chain was carried out in a study of Ad26.COV2.S vaccination and SARS-CoV-2 variants. Study background: Ad26.COV2.S was injected intramuscularly once or twice, 56 days apart. The study's findings and limits: Vaccine recipients showed a spike-specific TCR breadth that was higher than in placebo recipients. Post-vaccination spike-specific CD8+ and CD4+ T cell responses reportedly had substantial breadth. Vaccinees and placebo recipients showed similar non-spike TCR breadth.

The CDR3 covers 14 residues. The V gene lost 4 bases and the J gene lost 0 bases, with 6 bases spanning the gap. Germline CDR1 and CDR2: KGHSY and FQNENV. Sample treatment: some 20 received Ad26.COV2.S at low or high dose, single or two shots; about 5 received placebo; per-sample allocation not given. The investigators took samples on day 63 after the first vaccine or placebo injection. On this clone itself: Its antigen is not known.

Only in-frame clones appear in the TCRdb table, and some are missing; sequencing was by immunoSEQ multiplex PCR. The data hold roughly 700,000 clones, with about 89% observed a single time. The sequencing here drew on peripheral blood, taken in a trial of Ad26.COV2.S vaccine versus placebo. The chain links TRBV16 to TRBJ2-2; D is possibly TRBD2 (6 bases). The TCR originated in a person between 18 and 60 years old who received the Ad26.COV2.S COVID-19 vaccine or a placebo. CDR3 sequence reads: CASSRGANTGELFF. The DNA for the CDR3 is TGTGCCAGCAGCCGCGGGGCGAACACCGGGGAGCTGTTTTTT.